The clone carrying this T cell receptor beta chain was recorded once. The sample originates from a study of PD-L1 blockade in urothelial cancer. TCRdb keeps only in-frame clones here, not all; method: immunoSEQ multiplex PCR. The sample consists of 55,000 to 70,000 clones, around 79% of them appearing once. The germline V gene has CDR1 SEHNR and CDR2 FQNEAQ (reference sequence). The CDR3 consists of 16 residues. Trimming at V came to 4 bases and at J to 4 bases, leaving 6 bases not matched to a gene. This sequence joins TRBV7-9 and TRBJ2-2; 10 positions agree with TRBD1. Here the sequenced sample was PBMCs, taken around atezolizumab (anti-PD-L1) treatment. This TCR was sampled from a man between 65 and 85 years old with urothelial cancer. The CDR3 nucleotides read TGTGCCAGCAGCTCCTTCCGGGACAGGGGCACCGGGGAGCTGTTTTTT. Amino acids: CASSSFRDRGTGELFF. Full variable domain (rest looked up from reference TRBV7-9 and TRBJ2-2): DTGVSQNPRHKITKRGQNVTFRCDPISEHNRLYWYRQTLGQGPEFLTYFQNEAQLEKSRLLSDRFSAERPKGSFSTLEIQRTEQGDSAMYLCASSSFRDRGTGELFFGEGSRLTVL.